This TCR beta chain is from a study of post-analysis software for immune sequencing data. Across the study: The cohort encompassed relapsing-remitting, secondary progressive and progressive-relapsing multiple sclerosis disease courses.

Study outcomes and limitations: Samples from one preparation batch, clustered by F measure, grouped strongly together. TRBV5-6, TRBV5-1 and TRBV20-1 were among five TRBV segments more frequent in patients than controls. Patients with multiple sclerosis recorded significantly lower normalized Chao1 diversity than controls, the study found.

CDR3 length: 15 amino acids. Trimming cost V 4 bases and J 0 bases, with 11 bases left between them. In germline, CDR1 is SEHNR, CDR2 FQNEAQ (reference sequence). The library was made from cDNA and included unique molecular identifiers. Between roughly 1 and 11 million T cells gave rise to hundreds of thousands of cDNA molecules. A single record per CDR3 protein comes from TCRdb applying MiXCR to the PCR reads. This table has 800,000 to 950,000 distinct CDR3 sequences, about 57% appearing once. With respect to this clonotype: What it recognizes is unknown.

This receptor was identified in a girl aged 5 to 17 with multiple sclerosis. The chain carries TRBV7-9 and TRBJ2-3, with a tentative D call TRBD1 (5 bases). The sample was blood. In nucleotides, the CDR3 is TGTGCCAGCAGCTCGCGACAGTCTAGCACAGATACGCAGTATTTT. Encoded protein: CASSSRQSSTDTQYF.